The 9 T cell receptor beta chains listed next were all sequenced from one sample in a study of blood T cell repertoires in COVID-19. Clones were sequenced by immunoSEQ multiplex PCR, and TCRdb holds only the in-frame ones, with some missing. The table lists 100,000 to 150,000 clones, around nine tenths of them singletons. Material: peripheral blood. These receptors were taken from a man aged 50-59 years with active or convalescent COVID-19.

The rearrangement links TRBV2 to TRBJ1-6, with TRBD1 matching over 10 bases. The CDR3 loop spans 13 amino acids. V dropped 7 bases and J dropped 9; count of bases not matched to a gene: 3. Germline V gene sequence: CDR1 SNHLY, CDR2 FYNNEI. The chain's CDR3 is CASTGTGVSPLHF. CDR3 DNA: TGTGCCAGCACCGGGACAGGGGTTTCACCCCTCCACTTT.

The chain combines TRBV30 with TRBJ1-6, with unresolved D. CDR3 length: 13 amino acids. Deletions cut 4 bases from V and 6 bases from J, with 10 bases between. Germline V gene lookup returns CDR1 GTSNPN and CDR2 SVGIG (reference sequence). The CDR3 sequence: CAWTTSSNSPLHF. In DNA form, the CDR3 reads TGTGCCTGGACCACTTCGTCTAATTCACCCCTCCACTTT.

The V call is TRBV14, the J call TRBJ1-1; D unclear. The germline V gene has CDR1 SGHDN and CDR2 FVKESK. V lost 1 base to trimming and J lost 4 bases, with 13 bases between them. This CDR3 is built from 15 residues. The CDR3 loop reads CASSQAAAAGTEAFF. CDR3 DNA: TGTGCCAGCAGCCAAGCAGCAGCCGCGGGCACTGAAGCTTTCTTT.

This chain uses TRBV10-1 with TRBJ1-2; D remains unclear. The CDR3 has 14 amino acids. Trimming shortened V by 0 bases and J by 2 bases, and 7 bases separated the two germline ends. Germline V gives CDR1 WNHNN, CDR2 SYGVQD (reference sequence). The CDR3 bases are TGCGCCAGCAGTGAGTCGGGCAGAAACTATGGCTACACCTTC. It codes for CASSESGRNYGYTF.

This clone was picked up a small number of times. The CDR3, as DNA: TGCGCCAGCAGCCAAGGACAGGGAAAGAACACCGGGGAGCTGTTTTTT. Translated, it gives CASSQGQGKNTGELFF. This chain joins TRBV4-1 and TRBJ2-2; TRBD1 matches 7 bases. The germline CDR1 and CDR2 sequences are MGHRA and YSYEKL. V shed 1 base and J 1 base; nucleotides not matched to a gene: 3. The CDR3 sequence is 16 residues long.

The CDR3, as DNA: TGTGCCAGTAGTACGTTTGGACAGGAATCCCACTCTGGGGCCAACGTCCTGACTTTC. Protein product: CASSTFGQESHSGANVLTF. V and J are TRBV19 and TRBJ2-6, with 7 bases matching TRBD1. Unmatched junction bases numbered 12, after V lost 4 bases and J lost 0 bases. The CDR3 runs 19 residues. Germline CDR1 and CDR2: LNHDA and SQIVND (reference sequence).

The chain recombines TRBV6-5 with TRBJ2-1, with 9 bases identical to TRBD1. The germline V gene encodes CDR1 MNHEY and CDR2 SVGAGI. The CDR3 length is 15 residues. J lost 6 bases, V lost 1 base, and 4 bases had no gene match. The CDR3 here is CASSYLLTGGNEQFF. The CDR3 coding sequence is TGTGCCAGCAGTTACTTATTGACAGGGGGCAATGAGCAGTTCTTC.

In this sample, this clone turned up once. J is TRBJ2-7 and V is TRBV6-7; 7 bases are a match to TRBD1. TRBV6-7 is classed as an ORF, of uncertain function. The J segment lost 4 bases and the V segment lost 7 bases, leaving 10 bases of the junction unmatched. The CDR3 is made up of 14 amino acids. The CDR3 DNA follows: TGTGCCAGCACATCCGGACAGGTGATTTACGAGCAGTACTTC. The encoded protein is CASTSGQVIYEQYF.

The V gene is TRBV6-5, the J gene TRBJ1-2, with D perhaps TRBD1 (5 bases). CDR1 and CDR2 from the germline V gene are MNHEY and SVGAGI. This CDR3 is 14 amino acids long. V shed 5 bases and J shed 8 bases, with 18 bases lying between them. CDR3 DNA: TGTGCCAGCAGTCCCGGCGGGGGGGAGAGGGGCTACACCTTC. Protein product: CASSPGGGERGYTF.